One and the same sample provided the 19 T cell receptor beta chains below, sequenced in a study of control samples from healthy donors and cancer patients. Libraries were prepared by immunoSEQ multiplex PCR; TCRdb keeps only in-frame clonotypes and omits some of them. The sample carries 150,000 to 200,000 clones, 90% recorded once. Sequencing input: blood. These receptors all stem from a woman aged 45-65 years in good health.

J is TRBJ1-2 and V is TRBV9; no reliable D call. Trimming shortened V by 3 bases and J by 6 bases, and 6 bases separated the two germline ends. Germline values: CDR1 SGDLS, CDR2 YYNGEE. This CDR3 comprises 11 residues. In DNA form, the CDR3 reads TGTGCCAGCAGCGGTGGGGATGGCTACACCTTC. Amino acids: CASSGGDGYTF.

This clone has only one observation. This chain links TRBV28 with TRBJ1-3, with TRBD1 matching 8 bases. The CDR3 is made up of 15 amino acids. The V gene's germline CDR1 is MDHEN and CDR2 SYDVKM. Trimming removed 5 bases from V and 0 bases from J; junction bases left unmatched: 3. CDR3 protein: CASSRTGGSGNTIYF. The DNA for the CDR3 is TGTGCCAGCAGTCGTACAGGGGGCTCTGGAAACACCATATATTTT.

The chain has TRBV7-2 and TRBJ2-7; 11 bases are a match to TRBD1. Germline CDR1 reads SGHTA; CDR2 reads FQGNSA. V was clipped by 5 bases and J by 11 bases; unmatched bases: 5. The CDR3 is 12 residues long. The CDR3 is CASSPDRGQKYF. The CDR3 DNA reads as TGTGCCAGCAGCCCGGACAGGGGGCAAAAGTACTTC.

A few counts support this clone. The CDR3 region is CASSRNLLWEKLFF. The CDR3 DNA follows: TGTGCCAGCAGCCGTAACTTGCTTTGGGAAAAACTGTTTTTT. The genes are TRBV7-9 and TRBJ1-4; the D is unclear. Trimming shortened V by 5 bases and J by 8 bases, and 15 bases separated the two germline ends. The CDR3 is 14 amino acids. The germline gives CDR1 SEHNR, CDR2 FQNEAQ (reference sequence).

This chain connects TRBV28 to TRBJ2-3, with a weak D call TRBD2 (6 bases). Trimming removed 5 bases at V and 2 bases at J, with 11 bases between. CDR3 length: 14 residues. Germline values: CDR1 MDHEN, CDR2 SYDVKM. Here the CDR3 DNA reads TGTGCCAGCAGTCCGACTAGTTACACAGATACGCAGTATTTT. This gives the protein CASSPTSYTDTQYF.

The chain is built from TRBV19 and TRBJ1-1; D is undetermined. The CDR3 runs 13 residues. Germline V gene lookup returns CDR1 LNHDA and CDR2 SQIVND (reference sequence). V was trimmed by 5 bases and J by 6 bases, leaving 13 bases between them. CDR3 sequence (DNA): TGTGCCAGTAGTCTTACCGGGCTACCTGAAGCTTTCTTT. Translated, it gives CASSLTGLPEAFF.

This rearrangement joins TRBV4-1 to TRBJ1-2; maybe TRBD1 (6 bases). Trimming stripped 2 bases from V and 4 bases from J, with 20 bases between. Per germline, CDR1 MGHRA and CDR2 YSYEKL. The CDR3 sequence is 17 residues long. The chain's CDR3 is CASSQTFGGRWGYGYTF. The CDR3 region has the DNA TGCGCCAGCAGCCAAACCTTTGGGGGCAGGTGGGGCTATGGCTACACCTTC.

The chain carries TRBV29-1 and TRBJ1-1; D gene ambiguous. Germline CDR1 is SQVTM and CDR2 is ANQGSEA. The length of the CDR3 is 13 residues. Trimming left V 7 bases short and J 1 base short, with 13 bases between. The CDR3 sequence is CSGRGSKNTEAFF. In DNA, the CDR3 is TGCAGCGGTAGAGGATCCAAGAACACTGAAGCTTTCTTT.

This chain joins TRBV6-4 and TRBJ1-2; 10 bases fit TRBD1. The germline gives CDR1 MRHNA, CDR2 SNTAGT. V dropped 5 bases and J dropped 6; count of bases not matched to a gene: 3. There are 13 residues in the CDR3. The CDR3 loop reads CASSKGTGDGYTF. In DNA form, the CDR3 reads TGTGCCAGCAGTAAAGGGACAGGGGATGGCTACACCTTC.

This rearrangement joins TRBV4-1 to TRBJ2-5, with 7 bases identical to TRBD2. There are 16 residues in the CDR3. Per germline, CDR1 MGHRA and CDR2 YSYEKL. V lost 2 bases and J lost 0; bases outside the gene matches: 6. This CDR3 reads CASSQPPGGNQETQYF. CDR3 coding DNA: TGCGCCAGCAGCCAACCCCCCGGGGGGAACCAAGAGACCCAGTACTTC.

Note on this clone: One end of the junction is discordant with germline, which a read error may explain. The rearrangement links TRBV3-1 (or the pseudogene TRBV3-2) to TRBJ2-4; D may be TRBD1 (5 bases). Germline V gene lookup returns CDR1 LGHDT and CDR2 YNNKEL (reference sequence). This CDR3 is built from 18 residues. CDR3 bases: TGTGCCAGCAGCCAAGCAGGGAAGGGATTTTTGGCCAAAAACATTCAGTGCTTC. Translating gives CASSQAGKGFLAKNIQCF.

CDR3 protein: CASTPSVGVGETQYF. CDR3 nucleotides: TGTGCCAGTACCCCCTCGGTAGGGGTTGGGGAGACCCAGTACTTC. The gene calls are TRBV19 and TRBJ2-5, with a tentative D call TRBD1 (5 bases). The CDR3 spans 15 residues. Germline assignment: CDR1 LNHDA and CDR2 SQIVND (reference sequence). V was cut by 7 bases and J by 5 bases, with 20 bases left in between.

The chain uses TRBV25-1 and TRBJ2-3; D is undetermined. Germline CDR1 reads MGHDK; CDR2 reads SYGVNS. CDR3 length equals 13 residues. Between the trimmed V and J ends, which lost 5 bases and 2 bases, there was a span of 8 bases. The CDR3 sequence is CASSSLDTDTQYF. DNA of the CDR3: TGTGCCAGCAGTTCCCTTGACACAGATACGCAGTATTTT.

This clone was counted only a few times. Here the CDR3 reads CASSQEQGYTIYF. The CDR3 coding sequence is TGTGCCAGCAGCCAAGAACAGGGCTACACCATATATTTT. The chain couples TRBV14 to TRBJ1-3; weak D call: TRBD1 (6 bases). The CDR3 is made up of 13 amino acids. V lost 0 bases to trimming and J lost 8 bases, with 8 bases between them. Germline V gives CDR1 SGHDN, CDR2 FVKESK.

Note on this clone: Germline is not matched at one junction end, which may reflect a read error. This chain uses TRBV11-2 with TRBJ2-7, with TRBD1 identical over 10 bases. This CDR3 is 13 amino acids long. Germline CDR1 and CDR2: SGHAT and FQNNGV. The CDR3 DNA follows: TGTGCCAGCAGCTTAGATCGGGGGGGACAGGGGTCCTTC. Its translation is CASSLDRGGQGSF. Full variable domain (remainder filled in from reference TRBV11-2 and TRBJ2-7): EAGVAQSPRYKIIEKRQSVAFWCNPISGHATLYWYQQILGQGPKLLIQFQNNGVVDDSQLPKDRFSAERLKGVDSTLKIQPAKLEDSAVYLCASSLDRGGQGSFGPGTRLTVT.

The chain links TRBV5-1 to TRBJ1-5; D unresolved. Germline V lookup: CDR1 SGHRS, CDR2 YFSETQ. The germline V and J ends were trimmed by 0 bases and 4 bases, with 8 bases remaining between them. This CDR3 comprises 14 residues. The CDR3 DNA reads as TGCGCCAGCAGCTTGGAGTCGGGGAATCAGCCCCAGCATTTT. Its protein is CASSLESGNQPQHF.

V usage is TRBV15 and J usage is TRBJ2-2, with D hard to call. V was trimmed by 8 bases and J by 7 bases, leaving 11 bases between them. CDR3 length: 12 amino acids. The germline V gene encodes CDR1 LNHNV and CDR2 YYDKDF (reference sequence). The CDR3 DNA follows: TGTGCCACCTGGACGTTTAGCGGGGAGCTGTTTTTT. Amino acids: CATWTFSGELFF.

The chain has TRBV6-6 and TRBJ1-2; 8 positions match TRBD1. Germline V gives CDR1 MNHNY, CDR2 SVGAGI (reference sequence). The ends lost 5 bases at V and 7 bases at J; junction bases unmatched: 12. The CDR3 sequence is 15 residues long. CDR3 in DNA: TGTGCCAGCAGTGCAAACAGGGGGGTGTCAGGTGGCTACACCTTC. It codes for CASSANRGVSGGYTF.

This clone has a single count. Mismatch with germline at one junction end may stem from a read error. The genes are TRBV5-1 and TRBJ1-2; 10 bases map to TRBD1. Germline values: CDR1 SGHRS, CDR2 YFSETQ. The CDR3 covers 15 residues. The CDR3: CASSLGQGAKYGYTF. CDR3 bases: TGCGCCAGCAGCTTGGGACAGGGGGCTAAATATGGCTACACCTTC.